The 22 T cell receptor beta chains reported below all come from one sample, sequenced in a study of cytomegalovirus exposure and HLA in healthy donors. Produced via immunoSEQ multiplex PCR; TCRdb's table is partial and in-frame only. The sample shows 200,000 to 250,000 clones, around four fifths of them seen only once. Sequencing was carried out using PBMCs. Source of these receptors: a woman aged 18-29 years in good health and CMV-seronegative.

This clone was seen just once. The chain couples TRBV6-5 to TRBJ1-1; 7 positions agree with TRBD1. This CDR3 comprises 14 residues. V lost 5 bases to trimming and J lost 3 bases; unmatched junction nucleotides: 6. Germline values: CDR1 MNHEY, CDR2 SVGAGI. Here the CDR3 reads CASSNRDRYTEAFF. The CDR3 bases are TGTGCCAGCAGTAACCGGGACAGATACACTGAAGCTTTCTTT.

The chain links TRBV10-3 to TRBJ2-7; perhaps D is TRBD1 or TRBD2 (5 bases each). Trimming pared 8 bases from V and 4 bases from J, leaving 15 bases between. CDR1 ENHRY and CDR2 SYGVKD come from the germline V gene. This CDR3 comprises 13 residues. The CDR3 region has the DNA TGTGCCATCGGGTCGACCGGGGCGTACGAGCAGTACTTC. It specifies CAIGSTGAYEQYF.

This clone was found once. The V and J genes are TRBV2 and TRBJ1-1; 8 bases agree with TRBD1. Germline trimming cut 3 bases from V and 9 bases from J; bases unmatched to any gene: 9. Germline V gives CDR1 SNHLY, CDR2 FYNNEI. The CDR3 length is 14 residues. CDR3 DNA: TGTGCCAGCAGTGACGAAGTCGGACAGGGAAAAGCTTTCTTT. It translates to CASSDEVGQGKAFF.

V is TRBV5-1 and J is TRBJ2-1, with 11 nucleotides matching TRBD2. V dropped 4 bases and J dropped 7; count of bases not matched to a gene: 1. Germline assignment: CDR1 SGHRS and CDR2 YFSETQ. This CDR3 region has 13 residues. In DNA form, the CDR3 reads TGCGCCAGCAGCGCTAGCGGGGGGAATGAGCAGTTCTTC. Translated, it gives CASSASGGNEQFF.

The chain combines TRBV10-2 with TRBJ1-2; 8 positions match TRBD1. This CDR3 comprises 15 residues. Germline V gene lookup returns CDR1 WSHSY and CDR2 SAAADI. Trimming cost V 0 bases and J 2 bases; bases outside gene matches: 2. The CDR3 protein is CASSESRTGNYGYTF. Here the CDR3 DNA reads TGCGCCAGCAGTGAGTCGCGGACAGGGAACTATGGCTACACCTTC.

The V and J genes are TRBV13 and TRBJ1-1; a possible D gene is TRBD1 (6 bases). The germline V gene has CDR1 PRHDT and CDR2 FYEKMQ (reference sequence). Trimming removed 5 bases from V and 6 bases from J, with 13 bases in between. The CDR3 covers 13 residues. Here the CDR3 DNA reads TGTGCCAGCAGCCCCGGACGGACAGCTGAAGCTTTCTTT. It specifies CASSPGRTAEAFF.

This clone has more than one count but fewer than ten. V is TRBV5-1 and J is TRBJ2-7; tentatively, D is TRBD1 or TRBD2 (5 bases each). The CDR3 runs to 13 residues. From germline, CDR1 is SGHRS and CDR2 YFSETQ. Trimming shortened V by 5 bases and J by 4 bases, and 13 bases separated the two germline ends. The CDR3 DNA follows: TGCGCCAGCAGTTCCGGGACGGATTACGAGCAGTACTTC. It encodes CASSSGTDYEQYF.

This rearrangement joins TRBV27 to TRBJ2-3; 8 positions agree with TRBD2. The germline V gene encodes CDR1 MNHEY and CDR2 SMNVEV (reference sequence). The length of the CDR3 is 18 residues. J lost 0 bases, V lost 0 bases, and 8 bases had no gene match. The CDR3 is CASSLSQRGFSSTDTQYF. CDR3 DNA sequence: TGTGCCAGCAGTTTATCCCAGCGGGGGTTTTCTAGCACAGATACGCAGTATTTT.

V gene TRBV9 combines with J gene TRBJ1-4, with D perhaps TRBD1 (6 bases). This CDR3 contains 16 residues. The ends were cut back, 2 bases at V and 6 bases at J, with 17 bases in the middle. Germline values: CDR1 SGDLS, CDR2 YYNGEE. In DNA form, the CDR3 reads TGTGCCAGCAGCGTCACGTCCAGGGGAGGGTATGAAAAACTGTTTTTT. Its translation is CASSVTSRGGYEKLFF.

V is TRBV5-4 and J is TRBJ1-1; the D gene is possibly TRBD1 (5 bases). Between the trimmed V and J ends, which lost 10 bases and 0 bases, there was a span of 10 bases. Germline assignment: CDR1 SGHNT and CDR2 YYREEE (reference sequence). The CDR3 length is 12 residues. The DNA for the CDR3 is TGTGCCGGACGGGGGGTGAACACTGAAGCTTTCTTT. Protein: CAGRGVNTEAFF.

Turning to this clone: In the same sample, other DNA sequences code for this CDR3. The chain has TRBV10-1 and TRBJ2-4, with TRBD1 identical over 9 bases. CDR1 is WNHNN and CDR2 is SYGVQD in the germline V gene (reference sequence). Germline trimming cut 6 bases from V and 7 bases from J; bases unmatched to any gene: 4. The CDR3 is 13 residues long. CDR3 protein: CASSRDRENIQYF. In DNA, the CDR3 is TGCGCCAGCAGCCGGGACAGGGAGAACATTCAGTACTTC.

As for this clone: Other DNA sequences in this sample translate to the same CDR3. The gene calls are TRBV28 and TRBJ1-5, with unresolved D. The CDR3 is made up of 12 amino acids. Trimming shortened V by 4 bases and J by 3 bases, and 4 bases separated the two germline ends. Germline CDR1 MDHEN, CDR2 SYDVKM. CDR3 in amino acids: CASSSLNQPQHF. DNA for the CDR3: TGTGCCAGCAGTTCCCTCAATCAGCCCCAGCATTTT.

The rearrangement joins TRBV13 to TRBJ2-1, with D possibly TRBD1 on 6 matching bases. CDR1 PRHDT and CDR2 FYEKMQ come from the germline V gene (reference sequence). This CDR3 is built from 15 residues. V lost 5 bases and J lost 2, with 13 bases in between. CDR3 protein: CASSPSGAPYNEQFF. In nucleotides, the CDR3 is TGTGCCAGCAGCCCATCAGGGGCACCCTACAATGAGCAGTTCTTC.

V usage is TRBV7-9 and J usage is TRBJ2-2; perhaps TRBD1 as D (6 bases). The CDR3 spans 15 residues. V shed 8 bases and J shed 5 bases, with 18 bases lying between them. The germline V gene encodes CDR1 SEHNR and CDR2 FQNEAQ (reference sequence). The CDR3 DNA reads TGTGCCAGCCGGCAGGCGTCAGGGGTGACCGGGGAGCTGTTTTTT. Its protein is CASRQASGVTGELFF.

J is TRBJ2-7 and V is TRBV7-2; 8 bases match TRBD2. The CDR3 contains 15 residues. Trimming at V came to 1 base and at J to 1 base, leaving 3 bases not matched to a gene. Germline-derived CDR1 and CDR2 are SGHTA and FQGNSA. For the CDR3, the DNA is TGTGCCAGCAGCTTAGTTCCTAGCGGGTCCTACGAGCAGTACTTC. It codes for CASSLVPSGSYEQYF.

The gene calls are TRBV6-8 and TRBJ2-6; 11 bases are a match to TRBD2. With V trimmed by 6 bases and J by 0 bases, 10 bases remained unmatched. In germline, CDR1 is MNHGY, CDR2 SAAAGT. The CDR3 has 19 residues. CDR3 sequence (DNA): TGTGCCAGCAGACCCCGACTAGCGGGACTATTCTCTGGGGCCAACGTCCTGACTTTC. This encodes CASRPRLAGLFSGANVLTF.

This clone was seen just once. The V call is TRBV5-1, the J call TRBJ2-2; D not certain. CDR1 and CDR2 from the germline V gene are SGHRS and YFSETQ. There are 14 residues in the CDR3. Between the trimmed V and J ends, which lost 2 bases and 3 bases, there was a span of 8 bases. The CDR3 DNA sequence: TGCGCCAGCAGCTTCGACCGATACACCGGGGAGCTGTTTTTT. This encodes CASSFDRYTGELFF.

This clone was picked up one time. The rearrangement joins TRBV5-1 to TRBJ2-2, with TRBD1 matching 9 bases. CDR1 SGHRS and CDR2 YFSETQ come from the germline V gene. The CDR3 contains 15 residues. V gave up 2 bases and J gave up 6 bases; unmatched junction bases: 5. The DNA of the CDR3 is TGCGCCAGCAGCTTCGGGACAGGGATCCCCGGGGAGCTGTTTTTT. Translating gives CASSFGTGIPGELFF. The full variable domain, in which reference TRBV5-1 and TRBJ2-2 provide the parts outside the CDR3, is KAGVTQTPRYLIKTRGQQVTLSCSPISGHRSVSWYQQTPGQGLQFLFEYFSETQRNKGNFPGRFSGRQFSNSRSEMNVSTLELGDSALYLCASSFGTGIPGELFFGEGSRLTVL.

The chain couples TRBV5-6 to TRBJ2-2; 7 bases fit TRBD1. Germline CDR1 SGHDT, CDR2 YYEEEE. The CDR3 is 16 residues long. J lost 5 bases, V lost 4 bases, and 11 bases had no gene match. The CDR3, as DNA: TGTGCCAGCAGCCTGGACGGGACAGCCTTAACCGGGGAGCTGTTTTTT. This gives the protein CASSLDGTALTGELFF.

The chain recombines TRBV5-1 with TRBJ2-5, with D uncertain. Trimming pared 0 bases from V and 5 bases from J, leaving 14 bases between. Germline V gene data show CDR1 as SGHRS and CDR2 as YFSETQ. The CDR3 has 15 amino acids. CDR3 amino acids: CASSLVAPGRETQYF. The CDR3 DNA follows: TGCGCCAGCAGCTTGGTGGCTCCCGGCCGGGAGACCCAGTACTTC.

The chain is built from TRBV2 and TRBJ2-7, with 8 bases aligning to TRBD1. The CDR3 sequence is 13 residues long. CDR1 is SNHLY and CDR2 is FYNNEI in the germline V gene. The V segment lost 7 bases and the J segment 5 bases; nucleotides outside the gene matches: 7. CDR3 sequence reads: CASNRQGLNEQYF. DNA for the CDR3: TGTGCCAGCAATCGACAGGGGCTCAACGAGCAGTACTTC.

The gene calls are TRBV9 and TRBJ2-3; D gene ambiguous. The ends were cut back, 3 bases at V and 6 bases at J, with 8 bases in the middle. The CDR3 extends over 12 amino acids. Looked up from germline, CDR1 is SGDLS and CDR2 is YYNGEE. In nucleotides, the CDR3 is TGTGCCAGCAGCGAGCCCCGGGATACGCAGTATTTT. Its translation is CASSEPRDTQYF.